This T cell receptor (beta chain) emerged from a study of blood T cell repertoires in COVID-19. Study background: Whether acute or convalescent, the COVID-19 samples came from the United States, Italy and Spain.

The method was immunoSEQ multiplex PCR; TCRdb's version includes in-frame clones alone and lacks a portion of them. The data show approximately 300,000 clones, with 75% to 95% seen just once and roughly 7% held by the top ten. Patients in Seattle were enrolled during active infection, then followed longitudinally. The specimen sequenced was peripheral blood. The receptor's source is a woman aged 25 to 45 with COVID-19, enrolled during active disease.

The CDR3 here is CASSWGQGNHEQYF. The CDR3 region has the DNA TGTGCCAGCAGTTGGGGGCAGGGGAACCACGAGCAGTACTTC. V usage is TRBV25-1 and J usage is TRBJ2-7; perhaps TRBD1 as D (6 bases). The germline V gene encodes CDR1 MGHDK and CDR2 SYGVNS. Between the trimmed V and J ends, which lost 5 bases and 5 bases, there was a span of 16 bases. The CDR3 is made up of 14 amino acids.